This entry concerns a single T cell receptor beta chain. What it recognizes is unknown. This CDR3 is 13 amino acids long. The germline V gene encodes CDR1 MNHNS and CDR2 SASEGT. V lost 6 bases and J lost 6; bases outside the gene matches: 5. As every portion of the isolated RNA was reverse transcribed, the sequencing read expressed TCRB transcripts. Sequencing used immunoSEQ multiplex PCR; TCRdb keeps in-frame clones, though not all of them. The sample holds a few hundred thousand clones, over 8.5% seen once. The data are from a study of beta chain features in type 1 diabetes. Whole-study results and caveats: All four CD4+ subsets of Type 1 diabetes patients contained TCRB CDR3s that were moderately but significantly shorter.

Material: central memory CD4+ T cells from blood. The chain links TRBV6-1 to TRBJ2-1, with 7 bases matching TRBD1. The receptor's source is a man aged 30 to 39 with type 1 diabetes. The CDR3 DNA reads as TGTGCCAGCAGCTCCACAGGGGCCAATGAGCAGTTCTTC. Amino acid sequence: CASSSTGANEQFF.